This T cell receptor beta chain was recorded in a study of blood T cell repertoires in COVID-19 (dated by TCRdb to between 2020 and 2021). Study-wide context: Samples covering the acute and convalescent phases of COVID-19 were provided by collaborators in the United States, Italy and Spain. The prospective study material was composed of cDNA or gDNA derived from T cells, B-cell-depleted T cells, or PBMCs. The dataset comprised deeply sampled blood TCRbeta repertoires from subjects exposed to, actively infected with, or recovered from COVID-19. The repertoires were made available in a free public database intended to serve as a resource for research on the immune response to SARS-CoV-2. The samples were drawn from the first 160 participants of the ongoing ImmuneRACE study and from over a thousand subjects provided by 6 global collaborators. The sample metadata nearly always contained a de-identified subject ID, COVID-19 status, age in years and sex. Where HLA class I and class II types were available, the types were taken from metadata supplied by the sample provider, not from assay-based typing. General study outcomes and caveats: Clinical and demographic metadata were provided uncurated, with the amount varying by source and participant.

Notes on this clone: Its antigen is not yet known. No qualities accompany the bases; no much larger clone lies one base away.

CDR1 and CDR2, looked up from the germline V gene, are SNHLY and FYNNEI. The cysteine opens and the phenylalanine closes a CDR3 of 15 amino acids. This entry keeps only the CDR3 DNA: 45 bases, framed from base 1. V lost 0 bases and J lost 1 base, and the count of bases not matched to a germline gene is 1. Each collaborating institution followed its own protocols to collect whole blood in K2EDTA tubes. For TCRbeta analysis, collaborators shipped samples as frozen whole blood, isolated PBMCs, or DNA extracted from either of those sample types. TCRbeta CDR3 regions were amplified from genomic DNA by means of the immunoSEQ Assay, a bias-controlled multiplex PCR. In the authors' own workflow: The number of nucleated cells in each sample was estimated from the amplification of reference gene primers within the assay. Sequence reads were collapsed and filtered to measure the absolute abundance of every unique TCRbeta CDR3 rearrangement. For each sample, productive Simpson clonality was calculated as the square root of Simpson's diversity index across productive rearrangements. The clones in this table, taken by TCRdb from immuneACCESS, are in-frame only. Not every clone is retained; where verified, under half of the shortfall comes from an unresolved V gene, and the cause of the rest is unknown. V and J calls and clone size come straight from that table; D and trimming were deduced from the DNA. The sample table holds tens of thousands of clones, of which around 83% were seen once. The ten largest clones take up approximately 25% of the sample.

This receptor was identified in a human donor in a cohort sampled during active COVID-19. This chain is built from TRBV2 and TRBJ2-5, with 8 bases aligning to TRBD1. The sequencing sample was made of peripheral blood. The CDR3 amino acid sequence is: CASSEAGTGQETQYF. The nucleotide sequence reads TGTGCCAGCAGTGAAGCCGGGACAGGCCAAGAGACCCAGTACTTC.